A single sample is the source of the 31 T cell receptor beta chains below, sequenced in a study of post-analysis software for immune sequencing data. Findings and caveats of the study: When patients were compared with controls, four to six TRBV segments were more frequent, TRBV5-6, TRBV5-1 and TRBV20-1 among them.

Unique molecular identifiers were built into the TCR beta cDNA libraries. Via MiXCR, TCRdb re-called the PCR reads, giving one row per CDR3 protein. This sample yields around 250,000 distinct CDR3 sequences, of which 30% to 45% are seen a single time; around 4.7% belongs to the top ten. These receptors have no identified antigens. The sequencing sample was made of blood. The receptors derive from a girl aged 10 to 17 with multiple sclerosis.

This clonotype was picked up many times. The CDR3 region has the DNA TGCAGCGTTGGGCAAAAACTACTAGCGGATGAGCAGTTCTTC. Translating it yields CSVGQKLLADEQFF. The chain carries TRBV29-1 and TRBJ2-1; 8 bases fit TRBD2. CDR1 and CDR2 from the germline V gene are SQVTM and ANQGSEA. V was clipped by 4 bases and J by 8 bases; unmatched bases: 10. This CDR3 comprises 14 residues.

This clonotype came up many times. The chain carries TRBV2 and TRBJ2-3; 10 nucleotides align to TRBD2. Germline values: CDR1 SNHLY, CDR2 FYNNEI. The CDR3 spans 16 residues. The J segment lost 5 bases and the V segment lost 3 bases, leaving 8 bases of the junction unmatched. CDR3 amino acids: CASSDPSGGGIDTQYF. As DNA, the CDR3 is TGTGCCAGCAGTGACCCCAGCGGGGGGGGGATAGATACGCAGTATTTT.

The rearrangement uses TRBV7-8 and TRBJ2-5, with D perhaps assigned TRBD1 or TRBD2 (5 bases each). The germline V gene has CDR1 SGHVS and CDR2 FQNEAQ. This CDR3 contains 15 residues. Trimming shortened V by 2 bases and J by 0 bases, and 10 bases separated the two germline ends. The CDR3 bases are TGTGCCAGCAGCTTACAGGGCGGGTACCAAGAGACCCAGTACTTC. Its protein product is CASSLQGGYQETQYF.

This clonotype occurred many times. The CDR3 DNA follows: TGTGCCAGCAGCTTAGCGGCTAGCGCCCCCGGTGAGCAGTTCTTC. Its translation is CASSLAASAPGEQFF. J is TRBJ2-1 and V is TRBV7-9; a possible D gene is TRBD2 (6 bases). Trimming removed 0 bases from V and 9 bases from J, with 15 bases in between. CDR1 is SEHNR, CDR2 FQNEAQ, per germline (reference sequence). This CDR3 contains 15 residues.

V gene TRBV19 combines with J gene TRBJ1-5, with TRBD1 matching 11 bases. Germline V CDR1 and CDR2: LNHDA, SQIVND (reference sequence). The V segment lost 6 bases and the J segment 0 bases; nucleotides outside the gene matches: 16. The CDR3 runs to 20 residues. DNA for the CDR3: TGTGCCAGTAGCTTTCGACCGGGACAGGGGGTAACCCATAGCAATCAGCCCCAGCATTTT. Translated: CASSFRPGQGVTHSNQPQHF.

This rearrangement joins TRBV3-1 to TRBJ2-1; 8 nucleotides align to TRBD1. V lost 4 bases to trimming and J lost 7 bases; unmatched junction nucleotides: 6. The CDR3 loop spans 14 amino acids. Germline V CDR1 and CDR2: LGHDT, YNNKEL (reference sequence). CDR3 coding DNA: TGTGCCAGCAGCCCGCGACAGGGGATGAATGAGCAGTTCTTC. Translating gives CASSPRQGMNEQFF.

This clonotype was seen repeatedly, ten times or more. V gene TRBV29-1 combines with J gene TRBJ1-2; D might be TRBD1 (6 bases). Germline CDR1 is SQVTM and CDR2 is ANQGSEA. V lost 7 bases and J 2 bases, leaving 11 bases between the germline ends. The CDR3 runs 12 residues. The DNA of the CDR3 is TGCAGCGCCGTCGACAGGAACTATGGCTACACCTTC. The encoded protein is CSAVDRNYGYTF.

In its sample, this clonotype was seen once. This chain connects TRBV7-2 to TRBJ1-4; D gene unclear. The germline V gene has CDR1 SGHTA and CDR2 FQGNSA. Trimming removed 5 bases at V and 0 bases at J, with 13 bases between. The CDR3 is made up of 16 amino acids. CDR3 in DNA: TGTGCCAGCAGCCTCAGGACCTACGCAACTAATGAAAAACTGTTTTTT. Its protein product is CASSLRTYATNEKLFF.

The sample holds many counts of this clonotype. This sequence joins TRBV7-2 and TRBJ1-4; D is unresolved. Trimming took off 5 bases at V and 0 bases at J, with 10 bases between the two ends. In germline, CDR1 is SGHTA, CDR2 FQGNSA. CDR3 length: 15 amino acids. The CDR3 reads CASSPGPATNEKLFF. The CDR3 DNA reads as TGTGCCAGCAGCCCAGGACCAGCAACTAATGAAAAACTGTTTTTT.

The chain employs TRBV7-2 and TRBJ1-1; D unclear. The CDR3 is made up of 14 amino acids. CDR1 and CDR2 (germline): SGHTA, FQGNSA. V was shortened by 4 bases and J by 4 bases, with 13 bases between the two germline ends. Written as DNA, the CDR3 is TGTGCCAGCAGCTACTCCAGAACGGGCACTGAAGCTTTCTTT. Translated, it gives CASSYSRTGTEAFF.

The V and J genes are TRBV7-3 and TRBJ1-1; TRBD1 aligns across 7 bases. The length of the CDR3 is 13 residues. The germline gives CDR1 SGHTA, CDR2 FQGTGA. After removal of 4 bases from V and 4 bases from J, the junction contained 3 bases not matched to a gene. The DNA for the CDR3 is TGTGCCAGCAGCTCTCGACAGGGCACTGAAGCTTTCTTT. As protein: CASSSRQGTEAFF.

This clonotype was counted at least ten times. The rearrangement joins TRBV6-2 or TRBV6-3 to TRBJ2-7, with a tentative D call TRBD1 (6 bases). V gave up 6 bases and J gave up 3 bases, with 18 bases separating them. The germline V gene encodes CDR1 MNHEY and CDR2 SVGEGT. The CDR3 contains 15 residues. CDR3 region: CASRPRTDRRYEQYF. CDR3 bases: TGTGCCAGCAGACCTAGAACAGACAGGCGCTACGAGCAGTACTTC.

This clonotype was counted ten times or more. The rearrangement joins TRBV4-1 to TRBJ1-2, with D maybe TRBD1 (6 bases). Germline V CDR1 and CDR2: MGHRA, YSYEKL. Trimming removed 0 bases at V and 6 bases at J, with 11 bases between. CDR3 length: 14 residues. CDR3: CASSQDVRQDGYTF. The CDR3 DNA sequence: TGCGCCAGCAGCCAAGATGTCCGACAGGATGGCTACACCTTC.

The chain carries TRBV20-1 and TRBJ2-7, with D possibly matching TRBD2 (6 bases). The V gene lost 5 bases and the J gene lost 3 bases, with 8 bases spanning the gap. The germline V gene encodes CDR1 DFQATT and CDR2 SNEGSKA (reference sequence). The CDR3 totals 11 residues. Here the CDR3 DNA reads TGCAGTGCTCTGGGAGGCTACGAGCAGTACTTC. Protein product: CSALGGYEQYF.

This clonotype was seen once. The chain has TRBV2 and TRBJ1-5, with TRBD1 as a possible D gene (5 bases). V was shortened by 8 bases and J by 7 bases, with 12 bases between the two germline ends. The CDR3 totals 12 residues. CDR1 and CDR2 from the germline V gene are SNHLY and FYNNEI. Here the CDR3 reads CASQTVNQPQHF. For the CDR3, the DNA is TGTGCCAGCCAGACAGTAAACCAGCCCCAGCATTTT. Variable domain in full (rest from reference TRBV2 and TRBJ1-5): EPEVTQTPSHQVTQMGQEVILRCVPISNHLYFYWYRQILGQKVEFLVSFYNNEISEKSEIFDDQFSVERPDGSNFTLKIRSTKLEDSAMYFCASQTVNQPQHFGDGTRLSIL.

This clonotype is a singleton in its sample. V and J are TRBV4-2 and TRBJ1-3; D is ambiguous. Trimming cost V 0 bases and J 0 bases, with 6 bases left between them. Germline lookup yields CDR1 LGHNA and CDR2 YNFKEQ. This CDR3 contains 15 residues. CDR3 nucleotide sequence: TGTGCCAGCAGCCAAGATCGATCCTCTGGAAACACCATATATTTT. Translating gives CASSQDRSSGNTIYF.

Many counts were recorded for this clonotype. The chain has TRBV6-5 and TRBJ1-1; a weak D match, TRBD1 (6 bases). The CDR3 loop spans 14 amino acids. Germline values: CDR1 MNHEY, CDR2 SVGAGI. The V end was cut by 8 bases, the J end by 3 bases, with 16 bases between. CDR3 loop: CASSSGGADTEAFF. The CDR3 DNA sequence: TGTGCCAGCTCCTCCGGGGGGGCCGACACTGAAGCTTTCTTT.

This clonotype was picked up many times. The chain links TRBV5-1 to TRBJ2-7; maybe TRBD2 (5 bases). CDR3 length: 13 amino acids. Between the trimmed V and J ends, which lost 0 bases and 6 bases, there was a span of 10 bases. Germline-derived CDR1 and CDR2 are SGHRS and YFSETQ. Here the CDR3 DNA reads TGCGCCAGCAGCTTGGCAGAAGGAGGCGAGCAGTACTTC. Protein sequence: CASSLAEGGEQYF.

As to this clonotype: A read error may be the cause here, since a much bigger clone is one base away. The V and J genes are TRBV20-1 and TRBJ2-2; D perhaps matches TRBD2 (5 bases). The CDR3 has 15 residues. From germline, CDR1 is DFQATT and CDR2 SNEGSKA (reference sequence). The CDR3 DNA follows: TGCAGTACTAGAGATCGGGTCTGGGACACCGGGGAGCTGTTTTTT. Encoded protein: CSTRDRVWDTGELFF.

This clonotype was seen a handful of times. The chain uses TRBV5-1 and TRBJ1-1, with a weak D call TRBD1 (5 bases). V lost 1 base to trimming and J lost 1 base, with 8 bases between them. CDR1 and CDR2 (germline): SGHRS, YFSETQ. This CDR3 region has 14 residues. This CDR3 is CASSLWGENTEAFF. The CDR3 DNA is TGCGCCAGCAGCTTGTGGGGGGAGAACACTGAAGCTTTCTTT.

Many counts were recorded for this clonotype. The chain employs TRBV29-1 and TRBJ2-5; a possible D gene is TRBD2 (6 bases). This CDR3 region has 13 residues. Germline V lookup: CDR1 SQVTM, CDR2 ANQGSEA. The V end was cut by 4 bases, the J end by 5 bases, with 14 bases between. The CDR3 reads CSVGGVVLETQYF. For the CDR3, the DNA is TGCAGCGTTGGGGGGGTGGTTTTGGAGACCCAGTACTTC.

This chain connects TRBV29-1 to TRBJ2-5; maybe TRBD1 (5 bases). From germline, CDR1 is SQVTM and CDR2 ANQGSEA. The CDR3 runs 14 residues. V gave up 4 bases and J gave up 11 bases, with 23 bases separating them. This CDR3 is CSVVRQGKYKEQYF. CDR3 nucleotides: TGCAGCGTTGTTCGCCAGGGAAAGTACAAGGAGCAGTACTTC.

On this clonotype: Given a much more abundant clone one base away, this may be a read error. CDR3 region: CASSLRRGHQGIQYF. DNA of the CDR3: TGCGCCAGCAGCCTACGGCGGGGCCACCAAGGGATCCAGTACTTC. The V gene is TRBV5-1, the J gene TRBJ2-5, with D maybe TRBD2 (6 bases). Trimming removed 4 bases from V and 10 bases from J, with 23 bases in between. The CDR3 covers 15 residues. Per germline, CDR1 SGHRS and CDR2 YFSETQ. Together with reference TRBV5-1 and TRBJ2-5, the CDR3 gives the full variable domain: KAGVTQTPRYLIKTRGQQVTLSCSPISGHRSVSWYQQTPGQGLQFLFEYFSETQRNKGNFPGRFSGRQFSNSRSEMNVSTLELGDSALYLCASSLRRGHQGIQYFGPGTRLLVL.

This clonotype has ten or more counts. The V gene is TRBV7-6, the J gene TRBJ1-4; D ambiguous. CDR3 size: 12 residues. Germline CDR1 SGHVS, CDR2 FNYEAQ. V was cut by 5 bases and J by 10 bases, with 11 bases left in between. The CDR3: CASSPELGKLFF. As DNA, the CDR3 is TGTGCCAGCAGCCCTGAACTCGGAAAACTGTTTTTT.

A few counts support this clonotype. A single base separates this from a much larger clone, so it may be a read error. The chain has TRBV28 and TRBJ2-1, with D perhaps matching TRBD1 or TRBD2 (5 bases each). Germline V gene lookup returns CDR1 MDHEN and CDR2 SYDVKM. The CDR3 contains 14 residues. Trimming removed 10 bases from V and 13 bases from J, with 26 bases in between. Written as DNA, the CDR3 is TGTGCCACTACCGAGGGGAGCTTCGGGGAGACCCAGTTCTTC. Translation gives CATTEGSFGETQFF.

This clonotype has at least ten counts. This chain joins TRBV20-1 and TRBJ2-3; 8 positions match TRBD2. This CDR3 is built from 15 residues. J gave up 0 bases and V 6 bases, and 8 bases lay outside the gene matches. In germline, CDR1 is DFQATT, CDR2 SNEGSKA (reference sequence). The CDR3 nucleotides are TGCAGTGCAACTAAGCGGGAGCTTAGCACAGATACGCAGTATTTT. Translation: CSATKRELSTDTQYF.

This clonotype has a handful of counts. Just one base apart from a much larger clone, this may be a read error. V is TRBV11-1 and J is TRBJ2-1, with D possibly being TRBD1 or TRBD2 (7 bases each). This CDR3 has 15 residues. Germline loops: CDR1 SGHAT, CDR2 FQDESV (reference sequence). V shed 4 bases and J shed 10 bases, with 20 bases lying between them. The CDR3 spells CASSSGGGSPGEQFF. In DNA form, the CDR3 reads TGTGCCAGCAGCTCAGGGGGGGGCAGTCCAGGGGAGCAGTTCTTC.

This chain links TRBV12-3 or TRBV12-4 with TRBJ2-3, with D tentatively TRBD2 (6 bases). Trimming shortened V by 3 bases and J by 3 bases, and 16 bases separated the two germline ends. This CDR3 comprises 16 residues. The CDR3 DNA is TGTGCCAGCAGTTTCCCGACTAGTGAAGATACAGATACGCAGTATTTT. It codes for CASSFPTSEDTDTQYF.

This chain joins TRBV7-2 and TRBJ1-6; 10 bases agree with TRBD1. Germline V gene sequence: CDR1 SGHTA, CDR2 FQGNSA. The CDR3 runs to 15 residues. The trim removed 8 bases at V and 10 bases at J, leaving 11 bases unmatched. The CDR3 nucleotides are TGTGCCAGCCGGCCACCGGGACAGGGGAGCTCACCCCTCCACTTT. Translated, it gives CASRPPGQGSSPLHF.

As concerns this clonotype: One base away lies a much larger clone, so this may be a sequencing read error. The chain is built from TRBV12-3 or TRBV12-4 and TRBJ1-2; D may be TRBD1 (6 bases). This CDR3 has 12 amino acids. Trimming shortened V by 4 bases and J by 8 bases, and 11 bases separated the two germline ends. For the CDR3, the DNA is TGTGCCAGCAGTTCAGGACAGTGGGGCTACACCTTC. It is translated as CASSSGQWGYTF.

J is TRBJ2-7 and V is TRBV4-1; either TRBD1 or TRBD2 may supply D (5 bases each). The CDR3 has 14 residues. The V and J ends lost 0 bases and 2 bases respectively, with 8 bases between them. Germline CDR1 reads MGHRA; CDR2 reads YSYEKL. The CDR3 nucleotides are TGCGCCAGCAGCCAAGAATTGGGACCCTACGAGCAGTACGTC. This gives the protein CASSQELGPYEQYV.